This TCR beta chain originates from a study of shared clonotypes between healthy human individuals (dated by TCRdb to about 2020). For context, the study as a whole: The cohort included three men and a couple of women between 18 and 49 years of age. Between about 0.85 and 9.5 billion PBMCs per donor were obtained by leukapheresis. To increase sequencing depth and limit assay-specific biases, different laboratories used diverse techniques to prepare libraries and sequence TCR repertoires. Blood TCR repertoires of 5 or 6 healthy adults were deeply sequenced to estimate repertoire size and the extent of clonotype sharing between individuals. For each donor, three plates each were used for CD4 naive and CD4 memory, two plates were used for CD8 naive, and one plate was used for CD8 memory.

As for this clone: Its binding antigen is unknown. Nothing much larger sits one base from this clone, and base qualities are not available.

Donors were healthy HIV-negative adults with no recently reported acute infections or vaccinations. Every donor was a Caucasian adult residing in Nashville, Tennessee, USA. Magnetic negative selection was used to enrich CD4+ T cells, after which naive cells were positively selected on CD45RA and the negative fraction became the memory subset. Blood was collected by leukapheresis, and PBMCs were isolated by Ficoll-Histopaque density gradient centrifugation and then cryopreserved in liquid nitrogen vapor phase. Analytical flow cytometry was used to check the purity and quantity of every magnetically sorted T cell population. Genomic DNA was isolated from each sorted fraction and quantified by UV absorbance on a Nanodrop 2000c. General conclusions and limits of the study: Because the study included a small number of donors, the genetic and exposure-history diversity represented was limited. Based on pairwise subsampling, the degree of clonotype sharing among donors was expected to be affected by sequencing depth. Across a few donors, 4.5% to 6.5% of naive CD4, 3% to 3.5% of naive CD8, roughly 2.2% of memory CD4, and under 0.45% of memory CD8 clonotypes were shared. Incomplete sequencing was indicated by rarefaction of sorted-subset datasets, despite the large sequencing depth. Compared with non-shared clonotypes, the clonotypes found in all four sorted-subset donors had higher generation probabilities. Larger estimated clonotype richness was generally found for naive subsets than for memory subsets. Sampling was restricted to blood, and TCR repertoires in tissues likely differ from the TCR repertoires found in blood.

Using the deep immunoSEQ assay, TCR CDR3 regions were amplified from genomic DNA by multiplex PCR. Genomic DNA extracted from each cell subset was distributed evenly over all wells of several immunoSEQ 96-well plates, and each plate served as one replicate. For sorted subsets, each replicate PCR was loaded with 150 to 250 ng genomic DNA, equivalent to 25,000 to 30,000 T cell genomes. Purified libraries were quantified with a Qubit 3.0 fluorometer, sized on a Bioanalyzer 2100, and re-quantified with the KAPA Library Quantification kit. Every immunoSEQ 96-well plate was sequenced on a dedicated single-read 150-cycle Illumina NextSeq 550 flow cell. The paper's processing steps were these. Because the immunoSEQ output held only junctional sequences and lacked quality scores, the filtering could not match the filtering applied to full-length reads. To assign V/J genes and CDR3, sequences were annotated against IMGT germline references using PyIR, a Python wrapper for IgBLAST v1.9. Reads were removed for weak V/J assignments (E-value above 1e-6), missing CDR3, stop codons, out-of-frame junctions, or ambiguous translated residues. V3J clonotypes were defined as sequences sharing an identical inferred V gene, J gene, and CDR3 amino acid sequence. Percentage overlap between repertoires was computed as shared unique clonotypes divided by the size of the smaller repertoire. Repertoire richness was assessed with RTK rarefaction, the Chao1 estimator, and Recon v2.1 estimates of unobserved clonotypes. OLGA was used to compute generation probabilities for all TCRbeta clonotypes that the gDNA method yielded from several donors. Sourced from immuneACCESS, this table was stored by TCRdb with only in-frame sequences that have V and J called. A share of the clones is absent; for the studies checked, an unresolved V gene accounts for under half, and the remainder has no known explanation. V, J and clone size are taken as reported in that table, and D and trimming were inferred from the DNA itself. This sample gives 330,000 or so clones in total; about 73% of them show up just once. Roughly a tenth of the sample rests with the top ten.

This TCR was recovered from a man younger than 45 in good health. Sequences were obtained from memory CD4+ T cells sorted from blood. The intended sense of this specimen's cell subset or site label: CD45RA-negative fraction.

This receptor carries the CDR3 CASTGNTQYEQYF. At the DNA level, the sequence is TGTGCCAGCACGGGCAACACCCAGTACGAGCAGTACTTC. The V and J segments used are TRBV2 and TRBJ2-7; no confident D gene assignment can be made. CDR3 length: 13 amino acids, cysteine to phenylalanine. Kept here is only the CDR3 DNA, which spans 39 bases and is read in frame from base 1. Trimming takes 7 bases from V and 4 bases from J, and the germline ends sit 14 bases apart. The germline V gene sets CDR1 to SNHLY and CDR2 to FYNNEI.